This T cell receptor beta chain was documented in a study of T cell repertoires in cytomegalovirus infection. Study in general: In the study, CMV epitopes included recently identified HLA-C-restricted and well-studied HLA-B-restricted ones. Matching HLA type, along with CMV infection, was indicated by public TCR beta signatures.

MiXCR, run by TCRdb on the reads, gives a single entry per CDR3 protein. The data contain about 360,000 distinct CDR3 sequences, roughly 36% of them singletons. General study results and limits: Clonotype analysis showed dominance of the ex vivo response by HLA-C-restricted CMV-specific TCR beta clonotypes. Pooled public TCR beta family frequency picked out CMV carriers with the relevant HLA.

The CDR3 covers 15 residues. Trimming shortened V by 5 bases and J by 0 bases, and 8 bases separated the two germline ends. Comments on this clonotype: Its target is unknown.

The sample in question was cultured PBMCs, obtained from culture after CMV antigen stimulation. This TCR was sampled from a human donor in good health (CMV status not recorded). Some clones in this sample may be carry-over from other donors' samples. This chain links TRBV12-3 or TRBV12-4 with TRBJ2-6; D is uncertain. CDR3 nucleotide sequence: TGTGCCAGCAGTCCGACCTTCTCTGGGGCCAACGTCCTGACTTTC. The encoded protein is CASSPTFSGANVLTF.